One and the same sample provided the 27 T cell receptor beta chains below, sequenced in a study of cytomegalovirus exposure and HLA in healthy donors. PCR involved 60 Vbeta and 13 Jbeta primers. Clones were sequenced by immunoSEQ multiplex PCR, and TCRdb holds only the in-frame ones, with some missing. The sample holds roughly 240,000 clones, around 83% seen once. The sequencing input was PBMCs. All receptors come from a girl aged 2-10 years in good health and CMV-seronegative.

The chain uses TRBV13 and TRBJ2-5, with 7 bases lining up with TRBD2. This CDR3 spans 13 amino acids. CDR1 is PRHDT, CDR2 FYEKMQ, per germline (reference sequence). Germline trimming cut 3 bases from V and 3 bases from J; bases unmatched to any gene: 1. CDR3 nucleotides: TGTGCCAGCAGCTTGAGCGGGGAAGAGACCCAGTACTTC. It encodes CASSLSGEETQYF.

J is TRBJ2-1 and V is TRBV29-1; D remains unclear. CDR1 and CDR2 (germline): SQVTM, ANQGSEA. V shed 1 base and J shed 0 bases, with 7 bases lying between them. The CDR3 sequence is 14 residues long. This CDR3 is CSVEGADSYNEQFF. In DNA, the CDR3 is TGCAGCGTTGAAGGGGCTGACTCCTACAATGAGCAGTTCTTC.

This rearrangement joins TRBV29-1 to TRBJ1-4; TRBD1 agrees at 9 bases. Germline CDR1 and CDR2: SQVTM and ANQGSEA. The trim removed 7 bases at V and 7 bases at J, leaving 28 bases unmatched. The length of the CDR3 is 20 residues. The CDR3 DNA is TGCAGCGCGGTCGGGCCCCCCACGGACAGGGGTAAATTTAAGTCTGAAAAACTGTTTTTT. Residues: CSAVGPPTDRGKFKSEKLFF.

The chain has TRBV7-9 and TRBJ2-5; perhaps TRBD2 as D (6 bases). The germline V and J ends were trimmed by 5 bases and 4 bases, with 11 bases remaining between them. Germline loops: CDR1 SEHNR, CDR2 FQNEAQ (reference sequence). This CDR3 is 13 amino acids long. CDR3: CASSGGSLETQYF. CDR3 nucleotides: TGTGCCAGCAGCGGAGGGAGTCTAGAGACCCAGTACTTC.

This rearrangement joins TRBV30 to TRBJ2-1; possibly TRBD2 for D (6 bases). This CDR3 has 14 residues. Trimming stripped 4 bases from V and 4 bases from J, with 14 bases between. Germline V gene data show CDR1 as GTSNPN and CDR2 as SVGIG (reference sequence). CDR3 region: CAWTIRGIYNEQFF. In nucleotides, the CDR3 is TGTGCCTGGACCATCCGGGGGATTTACAATGAGCAGTTCTTC.

This clone was observed a few times. This same CDR3 is encoded by further DNA sequences in the sample. As DNA, the CDR3 is TGTGCCAGCAGTCTATCTTCCTACGAGCAGTACTTC. Its translation is CASSLSSYEQYF. The gene calls are TRBV6-1 and TRBJ2-7; D ambiguous. The CDR3 loop spans 12 amino acids. CDR1 MNHNS and CDR2 SASEGT come from the germline V gene. V was cut by 5 bases and J by 1 base, with 6 bases left in between.

This chain uses TRBV6-5 with TRBJ2-3, with D perhaps TRBD1 (5 bases). Germline V gene lookup returns CDR1 MNHEY and CDR2 SVGAGI. This CDR3 spans 14 amino acids. Trimming shortened V by 3 bases and J by 4 bases, and 11 bases separated the two germline ends. CDR3 sequence (DNA): TGTGCCAGCAGTTATGGTCAGGGTTCAGATACGCAGTATTTT. Translating gives CASSYGQGSDTQYF.

The chain joins TRBV7-9 to TRBJ2-3, with 7 positions matching TRBD1. Trimming took 0 bases from V and 6 from J; bases not matched to a gene: 3. CDR1 SEHNR and CDR2 FQNEAQ come from the germline V gene (reference sequence). The CDR3 is made up of 14 amino acids. This CDR3 reads CASSLAQGGDTQYF. The CDR3 DNA reads TGTGCCAGCAGCTTAGCACAAGGGGGCGATACGCAGTATTTT.

The gene calls are TRBV5-6 and TRBJ2-1; the D gene is possibly TRBD2 (5 bases). Germline V gives CDR1 SGHDT, CDR2 YYEEEE. The CDR3 is made up of 16 amino acids. Trimming took 1 base from V and 0 from J, leaving 11 bases between them. CDR3 DNA: TGTGCCAGCAGCTTGTTTCTCCGGGGCTCCTACAATGAGCAGTTCTTC. It is translated as CASSLFLRGSYNEQFF.

The chain has TRBV7-8 and TRBJ2-1; D is undetermined. Germline CDR1 reads SGHVS; CDR2 reads FQNEAQ. This CDR3 is built from 13 residues. The V gene lost 2 bases and the J gene lost 9 bases, with 11 bases spanning the gap. CDR3 protein: CASSLIRLGEQFF. As DNA, the CDR3 is TGTGCCAGCAGCTTAATTAGACTTGGTGAGCAGTTCTTC.

This rearrangement joins TRBV5-1 to TRBJ2-5, with 12 bases identical to TRBD2. Germline CDR1 and CDR2: SGHRS and YFSETQ. This CDR3 spans 15 amino acids. Germline trimming cut 4 bases from V and 3 bases from J; bases unmatched to any gene: 4. CDR3 sequence (DNA): TGCGCCAGCAGCATCCGGACTAGCGGGGAAGAGACCCAGTACTTC. This codes for CASSIRTSGEETQYF.

The rearrangement uses TRBV5-5 and TRBJ2-1; 7 nucleotides line up with TRBD2. V dropped 3 bases and J dropped 1; count of bases not matched to a gene: 4. The germline gives CDR1 SGHKS, CDR2 YYEKEE (reference sequence). The CDR3 spans 15 residues. The CDR3 DNA follows: TGTGCCAGCAGCTGGCGGGAGCGGTCCTACAATGAGCAGTTCTTC. Its protein product is CASSWRERSYNEQFF.

This clone was seen more than once but under ten times. The rearrangement joins TRBV2 to TRBJ2-7, with 10 bases fitting TRBD1. Germline V gene lookup returns CDR1 SNHLY and CDR2 FYNNEI. J was trimmed by 3 bases and V by 6 bases; bases with no gene match: 5. The CDR3 runs to 14 residues. The CDR3 protein is CASRSGQGGYEQYF. As DNA, the CDR3 is TGTGCCAGCAGATCCGGACAGGGGGGCTACGAGCAGTACTTC.

V usage is TRBV4-1 and J usage is TRBJ1-5; D ambiguous. Germline assignment: CDR1 MGHRA and CDR2 YSYEKL. The CDR3 is 13 amino acids. V was clipped by 1 base and J by 7 bases, with 8 bases between them. CDR3 amino acids: CASSQGRNQPQHF. The CDR3 DNA reads TGCGCCAGCAGCCAAGGGAGAAACCAGCCCCAGCATTTT.

A remark on this clone: One end of the junction is discordant with germline, which a read error may explain. This chain links TRBV7-9 with TRBJ2-5; D perhaps matches TRBD1 (5 bases). The CDR3 runs to 17 residues. In germline, CDR1 is SEHNR, CDR2 FQNEAQ (reference sequence). The CDR3 DNA follows: TGTGCCAGCAGCTCGACCCGTGCGGACACCCCCCCGGAGACCCGGTACTTC. Translation gives CASSSTRADTPPETRYF.

A word on this clone: The junction departs from germline at one end; a sequencing error may be responsible. The chain employs TRBV11-2 and TRBJ2-6; 7 bases fit TRBD1. The germline V gene encodes CDR1 SGHAT and CDR2 FQNNGV. CDR3 length: 12 amino acids. Written as DNA, the CDR3 is TGTGCCAGCCATACAGGGGACAACGTCCTGACTTTC. This codes for CASHTGDNVLTF.

This chain joins TRBV14 and TRBJ1-1; perhaps TRBD1 as D (6 bases). CDR1 SGHDN and CDR2 FVKESK come from the germline V gene. Deletions cut 5 bases from V and 1 base from J, with 11 bases between. This CDR3 is built from 14 residues. CDR3 protein: CASSLGRGNTEAFF. In DNA, the CDR3 is TGTGCCAGCAGCTTAGGCAGGGGGAACACTGAAGCTTTCTTT. The whole variable domain, filled in from reference TRBV14 and TRBJ1-1, reads EAGVTQFPSHSVIEKGQTVTLRCDPISGHDNLYWYRRVMGKEIKFLLHFVKESKQDESGMPNNRFLAERTGGTYSTLKVQPAELEDSGVYFCASSLGRGNTEAFFGQGTRLTVV.

This clone was observed a single time. The V gene is TRBV2, the J gene TRBJ2-5; 7 positions agree with TRBD2. The CDR3 runs to 13 residues. Unmatched junction bases numbered 1, after V lost 1 base and J lost 5 bases. Germline V CDR1 and CDR2: SNHLY, FYNNEI. CDR3 sequence reads: CASSEVGGETQYF. The CDR3 bases are TGTGCCAGCAGTGAAGTGGGGGGGGAGACCCAGTACTTC.

The chain links TRBV6-1 to TRBJ1-2, with 7 nucleotides matching TRBD1. Trimming removed 1 base from V and 2 bases from J; junction bases left unmatched: 4. The germline CDR1 and CDR2 sequences are MNHNS and SASEGT. The CDR3 runs 15 residues. The CDR3 DNA sequence: TGTGCCAGCAGTGAAGAGGACAGGCCCAACTATGGCTACACCTTC. It specifies CASSEEDRPNYGYTF.

V is TRBV6-1 and J is TRBJ2-2; possibly TRBD2 for D (7 bases). V was shortened by 7 bases and J by 4 bases, with 13 bases between the two germline ends. This CDR3 is 14 amino acids long. Germline CDR1 and CDR2: MNHNS and SASEGT. The CDR3 sequence: CASTARGGTGELFF. CDR3 sequence (DNA): TGTGCCAGCACCGCGAGGGGGGGCACCGGGGAGCTGTTTTTT.

A note on this clone: Compared with germline, one end of the junction differs, possibly owing to a read error. This chain joins TRBV7-9 and TRBJ2-1; TRBD2 might be the D (5 bases). The CDR3 is made up of 17 amino acids. CDR1 is SEHNR, CDR2 FQNEAQ, per germline (reference sequence). The CDR3 spells CSSSLAHGESSYNEQFF. The CDR3 coding sequence is TGTTCCAGCAGCTTAGCGCATGGAGAGAGCTCCTACAATGAGCAGTTCTTC.

The chain couples TRBV2 to TRBJ2-3; 9 nucleotides line up with TRBD2. The CDR3 contains 15 residues. Germline V gene sequence: CDR1 SNHLY, CDR2 FYNNEI. J lost 1 base, V lost 1 base, and 0 bases had no gene match. The CDR3, as DNA: TGTGCCAGCAGTGAAGGACTAGCGGGCACAGATACGCAGTATTTT. The encoded protein is CASSEGLAGTDTQYF.

The rearrangement joins TRBV6-1 to TRBJ1-3, with 9 nucleotides matching TRBD1. The CDR3 consists of 14 residues. The V gene end was trimmed by 7 bases and the J gene end by 6 bases; junction bases not matched to a gene: 7. In germline, CDR1 is MNHNS, CDR2 SASEGT. CDR3 nucleotide sequence: TGTGCCAGCATTACAGGGGGCGCCGAAAACACCATATATTTT. Protein: CASITGGAENTIYF.

The chain carries TRBV6-6 and TRBJ2-7; D ambiguous. In germline, CDR1 is MNHNY, CDR2 SVGAGI (reference sequence). This CDR3 is 12 amino acids long. V shed 5 bases and J shed 5 bases, with 10 bases lying between them. DNA for the CDR3: TGTGCCAGCAGTCCATACTTGGACGAGCAGTACTTC. This codes for CASSPYLDEQYF.

In nucleotides, the CDR3 is TGTGCCAGTGCGCTAACCTCTGGAAACACCATATATTTT. This codes for CASALTSGNTIYF. The J gene is TRBJ1-3, the V gene TRBV2; D not resolved. The CDR3 loop spans 13 amino acids. The germline gives CDR1 SNHLY, CDR2 FYNNEI. The germline V and J ends were trimmed by 9 bases and 0 bases, with 9 bases remaining between them.

As regards this clone: Different DNA sequences within this sample yield the same CDR3. The genes are TRBV6-1 and TRBJ1-6, with 8 bases aligning to TRBD1. This CDR3 is 13 amino acids long. Per the germline V gene, CDR1 is MNHNS and CDR2 is SASEGT. V shed 3 bases and J 14 bases; nucleotides not matched to a gene: 6. In nucleotides, the CDR3 is TGTGCCAGCAGTGAGTACAGGGGGAAGGCCCTCCACTTT. This encodes CASSEYRGKALHF.

This clone appeared a few times. The rearrangement uses TRBV5-1 and TRBJ2-7; D might be TRBD2 (6 bases). The CDR3 extends over 15 amino acids. Germline lookup yields CDR1 SGHRS and CDR2 YFSETQ. V dropped 2 bases and J dropped 0 bases, with 12 bases sitting between them. CDR3 coding DNA: TGCGCCAGCAGCTTTAGGGACTCCAGCTCCTACGAGCAGTACTTC. Translating gives CASSFRDSSSYEQYF.